A selection of T cell receptor beta chains follows, all from one sample in a study of response to subunit inactivated influenza vaccine. Each CDR3 protein gets one entry after TCRdb re-called the RT-PCR reads with MiXCR. The table includes around 600,000 distinct CDR3 sequences, about 10% detected once. The same sample was also studied in work on T cells expressing NK-cell markers.

The specimen comprised PBMCs from blood, sampled on the day of vaccination. The receptors were sampled from a man between 45 and 60 years old who received an inactivated influenza vaccine. The conserved cysteine and the conserved F or W are not part of the CDR3 here.

j_call v_call cdr3_aa
TRBJ2-7 TRBV18 ASSPPGEYEQY
TRBJ1-1 TRBV6-1 ASQGPSTAF
TRBJ2-3 TRBV5-1 ASSLEGRGSSTDTQY
TRBJ2-7 TRBV20-1 SAGGQGIEQY
TRBJ2-2 TRBV20-1 SAGTSGRSGELF
TRBJ2-7 TRBV7-9 ASAEGSSYEQY
TRBJ1-1 TRBV21-1 ASSKGRVLNTEAF
TRBJ1-5 TRBV28 ASSSTDQPQH
TRBJ1-5 TRBV19 ASTVGKHNQPQH
TRBJ2-7 TRBV25-1 ASSRGFEQY
TRBJ2-5 TRBV24-1 ATSGDRETQY
TRBJ2-4 TRBV7-9 ASSRVGQAEKNIQY
TRBJ1-1 TRBV5-1 ASRGALNTEAF
TRBJ2-5 TRBV4-2 ASSQDRGAETQY
TRBJ2-7 TRBV29-1 SVEVSGGSGEQY
TRBJ2-5 TRBV5-1 ASSFGGVPRETQY
TRBJ1-3 TRBV9 ASSGASGNTIY
TRBJ2-1 TRBV5-1 ASSLRTETYNEQF
TRBJ2-3 TRBV20-1 SASHRTASTDTQY
TRBJ2-3 TRBV20-1 SAPQGSTDTQY
TRBJ2-5 TRBV28 ASSFGGDRETQY
TRBJ1-2 TRBV2 ASTMTGNDGYT
TRBJ2-2 TRBV29-1 SVSLYHGELF
TRBJ2-4 TRBV5-1 ASSTIPGIAKNIQY
TRBJ2-2 TRBV7-3 ASSYDRAGELF
TRBJ1-2 TRBV5-1 ASSLEGANYGYT
TRBJ1-1 TRBV5-1 ASSLARTGRMNTEAF
TRBJ2-2 TRBV27 ASGGRNGELF
TRBJ2-5 TRBV24-1 ATSDPGQAETQY
TRBJ2-1 TRBV21-1 ASSKDVEGQDEQF
TRBJ2-5 TRBV7-2 ASSLVRLAGLEETQY
TRBJ2-3 TRBV5-5 ASSLLVRGLDTQY
TRBJ1-6 TRBV12-3/TRBV12-4 ASSFGDNSPLH
TRBJ2-3 TRBV28 ASSPQTGGRSTDTQY
TRBJ2-5 TRBV7-2 ASSFGSLSGRAGTQY
TRBJ1-2 TRBV3-1 ASSLTGVDGYT
TRBJ2-2 TRBV28 ASSYRTDGELF
TRBJ2-7 TRBV5-1 ASSGPIRGTLGRQY
TRBJ1-1 TRBV4-1 ASSHGRTNTEAF
TRBJ1-2 TRBV3-1 ASSSTTGRSGYT
TRBJ1-5 TRBV2 ASTGGPGNQPQH